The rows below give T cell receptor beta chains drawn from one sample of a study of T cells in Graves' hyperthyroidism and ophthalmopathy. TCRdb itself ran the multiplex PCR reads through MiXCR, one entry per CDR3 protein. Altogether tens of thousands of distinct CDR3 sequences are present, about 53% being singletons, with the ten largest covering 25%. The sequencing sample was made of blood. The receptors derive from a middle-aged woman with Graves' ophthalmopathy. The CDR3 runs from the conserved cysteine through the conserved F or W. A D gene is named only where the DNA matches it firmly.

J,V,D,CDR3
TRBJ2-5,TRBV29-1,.,CSVEHWKAEIQYF
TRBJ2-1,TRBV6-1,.,CASKRSDNDYNEQFF
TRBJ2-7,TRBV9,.,CASSASPGDSYEQYF
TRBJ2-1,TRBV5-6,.,CASSLVLVGGSEQFF
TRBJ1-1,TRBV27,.,CASSVRQAANTEAFF
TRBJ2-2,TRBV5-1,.,CASSLDRQSGELFF
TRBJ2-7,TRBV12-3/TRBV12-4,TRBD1,CASSAGTGAYEQYF
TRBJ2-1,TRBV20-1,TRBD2,CSARDSGGAYNEQFF
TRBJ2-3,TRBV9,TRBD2,CASSVAGGSTDTQYF
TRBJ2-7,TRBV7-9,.,CASSARTSSYEQYF
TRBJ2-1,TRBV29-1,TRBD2,CSVDSGLAVYNEQFF
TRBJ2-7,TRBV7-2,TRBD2,CASSLSTSGAHYEQYF
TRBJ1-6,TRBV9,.,CASSVGGNSPLHF
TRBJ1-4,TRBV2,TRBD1,CASIRDRGNEKLFF
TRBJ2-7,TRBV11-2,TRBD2,CASSPLAGSTYEQYF
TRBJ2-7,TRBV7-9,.,CASTPQGSSYEQYF
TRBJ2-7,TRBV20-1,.,CSARAPNTDTGEQYF
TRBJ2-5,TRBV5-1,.,CASSRETSAQETQYF
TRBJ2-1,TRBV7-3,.,CASSLTPGAYNEQFF
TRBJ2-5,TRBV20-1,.,CSARDIVVWETQYF
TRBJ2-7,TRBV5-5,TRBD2,CASSLVSGISSYEQYF
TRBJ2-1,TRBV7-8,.,CASSFGVGDGQFF
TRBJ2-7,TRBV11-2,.,CASSLDWTATYEQYF
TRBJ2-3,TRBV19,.,CASSVGSESTDTQYF
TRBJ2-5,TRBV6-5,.,CASSYSHQKGTQYF
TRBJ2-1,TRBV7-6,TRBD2,CASSLRLAENEQFF
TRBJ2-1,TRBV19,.,CASSKGIANEQFF
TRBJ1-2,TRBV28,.,CASSRGYTF
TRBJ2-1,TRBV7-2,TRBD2,CASSLGTSNEQFF
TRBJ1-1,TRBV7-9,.,CASSTYRAPEAFF
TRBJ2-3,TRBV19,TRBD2,CASSWASGGTDTQYF
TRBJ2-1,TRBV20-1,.,CSARGGGRHEQFF
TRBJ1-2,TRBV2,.,CASSETGTNYGYTF
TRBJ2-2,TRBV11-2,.,CASSLITGELFF
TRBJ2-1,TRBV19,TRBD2,CASRGGGASGFNEQFF
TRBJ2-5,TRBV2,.,CASSGDSETQYF
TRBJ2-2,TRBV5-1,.,CASRGVNTGERFF
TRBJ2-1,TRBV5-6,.,CASSLGGNTGEQFF
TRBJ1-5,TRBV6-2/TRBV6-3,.,CASSYSMGAGQPQHF
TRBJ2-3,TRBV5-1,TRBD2,CASSPRLAQKRDTQYF
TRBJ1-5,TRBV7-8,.,CASSLADEAQHF
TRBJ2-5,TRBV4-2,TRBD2,CASSLRTSAQETQYF
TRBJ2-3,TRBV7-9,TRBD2,CASSYRLAGQSTPQYF
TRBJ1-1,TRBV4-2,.,CASSQVKGVETEAFF
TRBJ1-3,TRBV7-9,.,CASTEYRGSGNTIYF
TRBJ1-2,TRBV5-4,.,CANRLDRSYGYTF
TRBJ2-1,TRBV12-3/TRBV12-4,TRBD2,CASTKKPRSSGSGNEQFF
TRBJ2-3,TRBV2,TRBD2,CASRPRGEGDTQYF
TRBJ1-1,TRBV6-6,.,CASSSHQDSTEAFF
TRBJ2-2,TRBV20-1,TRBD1,CSASNRGQNTGELFF
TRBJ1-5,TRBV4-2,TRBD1,CASSQDQETGANQPQHF
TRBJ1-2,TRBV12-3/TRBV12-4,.,CASKWTENYGYTF
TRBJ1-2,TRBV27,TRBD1,CASSWTGDRGYTF